This passage covers 28 T cell receptor beta chains from one sample sequenced in a study of lymphopenia after photon versus proton radiotherapy. TCRdb keeps only in-frame clones here, not all; method: immunoSEQ multiplex PCR. The profile shows approximately 20,000 clones, 75% to 95% of them singletons. The input for sequencing was peripheral blood, taken from a patient treated with photon-based radiotherapy. These receptors all stem from a man aged 55 to 70 with pancreatic cancer.

This clone has a handful of counts. This chain connects TRBV9 to TRBJ2-3, with 7 bases identical to TRBD2. Germline CDR1 SGDLS, CDR2 YYNGEE. The CDR3 consists of 15 residues. V dropped 2 bases and J dropped 1; count of bases not matched to a gene: 4. The CDR3 DNA reads as TGTGCCAGCAGCGTGAGCGGGGTAGGCACAGATACGCAGTATTTT. Protein: CASSVSGVGTDTQYF.

The genes are TRBV11-2 and TRBJ2-5, with TRBD1 identical over 11 bases. CDR1 and CDR2 (germline): SGHAT, FQNNGV. The CDR3 contains 15 residues. Germline trimming cut 5 bases from V and 11 bases from J; bases unmatched to any gene: 13. CDR3: CASSRTGQGGERQYF. The CDR3 nucleotides are TGTGCCAGCAGCCGGACGGGACAGGGGGGGGAGCGGCAGTACTTC.

The J gene is TRBJ1-2, the V gene TRBV4-1, with 9 bases that match TRBD1. The CDR3 totals 14 residues. Germline assignment: CDR1 MGHRA and CDR2 YSYEKL. V was pared by 4 bases and J by 5 bases, with 5 bases of the junction left unmatched. The DNA of the CDR3 is TGCGCCAGCAGCCGGAGGACAGGGGAGTATGGCTACACCTTC. It specifies CASSRRTGEYGYTF.

The chain joins TRBV7-9 to TRBJ2-3, with D perhaps matching TRBD1 or TRBD2 (5 bases each). With 3 bases removed from V and 7 bases from J, the gap between germline ends came to 20 bases. This CDR3 is built from 16 residues. Germline V gene sequence: CDR1 SEHNR, CDR2 FQNEAQ (reference sequence). The CDR3 protein is CASSFEPGLRLHTQYF. The CDR3 nucleotides are TGTGCCAGCAGCTTTGAACCGGGGCTCCGTTTACATACGCAGTATTTT.

The chain recombines TRBV7-9 with TRBJ1-1, with a tentative D call TRBD1 (5 bases). The CDR3 runs 13 residues. Trimming removed 4 bases at V and 3 bases at J, with 9 bases between. Germline lookup yields CDR1 SEHNR and CDR2 FQNEAQ (reference sequence). The CDR3 loop reads CASSSQGYTEAFF. CDR3 DNA sequence: TGTGCCAGCAGCTCTCAGGGATACACTGAAGCTTTCTTT.

This chain joins TRBV5-1 and TRBJ2-3, with 9 bases that match TRBD1. The CDR3 loop spans 16 amino acids. CDR1 is SGHRS, CDR2 YFSETQ, per germline. After removal of 4 bases from V and 1 base from J, the junction contained 7 bases not matched to a gene. CDR3 residues: CASSPSTGGGTDTQYF. DNA for the CDR3: TGCGCCAGCAGCCCGTCGACAGGGGGTGGCACAGATACGCAGTATTTT.

This chain joins TRBV5-1 and TRBJ2-5; the D is unclear. Trimming removed 5 bases from V and 1 base from J, with 6 bases in between. CDR3 length: 12 amino acids. Germline V gene lookup returns CDR1 SGHRS and CDR2 YFSETQ. The CDR3 coding sequence is TGCGCCAGCAGTTCAGGCCAAGAGACCCAGTACTTC. This codes for CASSSGQETQYF.

This clone was detected only a few times. This chain links TRBV12-2 with TRBJ2-7; no DNA check was done on the table's D call, TRBD2. TRBV12-2 is assigned pseudogene status. The CDR3 has 16 residues. CDR3 nucleotides: TGTGCAAGTCGCTTAGCGATTACCGGGGTATCCTACGAGCAGTACTTC. It is translated as CASRLAITGVSYEQYF.

CDR3 bases: TGTGCCACCAGCAGAGGGAGGGACCTAGCTGAGCAGTATTTT. Amino acids: CATSRGRDLAEQYF. The rearrangement links TRBV15 to TRBJ2-3, with D perhaps TRBD2 (6 bases). CDR3 length equals 14 residues. Germline values: CDR1 LNHNV, CDR2 YYDKDF (reference sequence). Trimming took 1 base from V and 11 from J, leaving 16 bases between them.

The DNA of the CDR3 is TGCAGCGTTGAGCGGGGAGCCGGAGATACGCAGTATTTT. It translates to CSVERGAGDTQYF. The chain employs TRBV29-1 and TRBJ2-3; the D gene is possibly TRBD2 (6 bases). Germline-derived CDR1 and CDR2 are SQVTM and ANQGSEA. Trimming cost V 3 bases and J 5 bases, with 12 bases left between them. The CDR3 runs 13 residues.

This clone was counted once. In DNA, the CDR3 is TGTGCCACCAGCAGAGCGCCCCTAGCGGGGCTAGCCAAAAACATTCAGTACTTC. It yields the protein CATSRAPLAGLAKNIQYF. The genes are TRBV15 and TRBJ2-4, with 9 nucleotides matching TRBD2. This CDR3 is built from 18 residues. Trimming cost V 1 base and J 0 bases; bases outside gene matches: 7. Germline V gives CDR1 LNHNV, CDR2 YYDKDF (reference sequence).

The V call is TRBV5-5, the J call TRBJ2-1, with TRBD2 matching 8 bases. With V trimmed by 4 bases and J by 5 bases, 5 bases remained unmatched. CDR3 length equals 14 residues. Germline loops: CDR1 SGHKS, CDR2 YYEKEE (reference sequence). The chain's CDR3 is CASSAGTRNNEQFF. In DNA, the CDR3 is TGTGCCAGCAGCGCCGGGACTAGAAACAATGAGCAGTTCTTC. The full variable domain, completed using reference TRBV5-5 and TRBJ2-1, is DAGVTQSPTHLIKTRGQQVTLRCSPISGHKSVSWYQQVLGQGPQFIFQYYEKEERGRGNFPDRFSARQFPNYSSELNVNALLLGDSALYLCASSAGTRNNEQFFGPGTRLTVL.

The chain carries TRBV7-2 and TRBJ2-7, with 9 bases fitting TRBD1. The CDR3 extends over 14 amino acids. Germline V lookup: CDR1 SGHTA, CDR2 FQGNSA. Losses at the gene ends were 5 bases for V and 2 bases for J; bases not matched to a gene: 4. The DNA for the CDR3 is TGTGCCAGCAGCCCTCGGACAGGGGCCTACGAGCAGTACTTC. Translated: CASSPRTGAYEQYF.

The genes are TRBV6-5 and TRBJ2-1, with D possibly being TRBD1 (5 bases). V lost 0 bases, J lost 6 bases, and 9 bases lay in between. CDR3 size: 14 residues. The germline V gene has CDR1 MNHEY and CDR2 SVGAGI. The CDR3 DNA is TGTGCCAGCAGTTACTCGGGCAGGGTCAATGAGCAGTTCTTC. Residues: CASSYSGRVNEQFF.

The DNA for the CDR3 is TGTGCCAGCAGCTTAGGCCTAAGGAAGCAGGGGAGTGAGCAGTTCTTC. Translated, it gives CASSLGLRKQGSEQFF. The J gene is TRBJ2-1, the V gene TRBV13; maybe TRBD1 (6 bases). In germline, CDR1 is PRHDT, CDR2 FYEKMQ (reference sequence). The CDR3 spans 16 residues. V was cut by 0 bases and J by 9 bases, with 18 bases left in between.

In its sample, this clone was seen a few times. V and J are TRBV10-3 and TRBJ1-2; no clear D gene. Trimming stripped 7 bases from V and 10 bases from J, with 22 bases between. Germline assignment: CDR1 ENHRY and CDR2 SYGVKD. The CDR3 covers 14 residues. CDR3 DNA: TGTGCCATCAAGTCCCAGGCGGCGGTCCACGCCTACACCTTC. This encodes CAIKSQAAVHAYTF.

This chain links TRBV6-6 with TRBJ2-7, with TRBD2 identical over 7 bases. Germline trimming cut 2 bases from V and 1 base from J; bases unmatched to any gene: 8. Germline V lookup: CDR1 MNHNY, CDR2 SVGAGI (reference sequence). This CDR3 has 16 residues. The CDR3 protein is CASSYQRDGFSYEQYF. CDR3 in DNA: TGTGCCAGCAGTTACCAGCGGGACGGATTTTCCTACGAGCAGTACTTC.

This clone turned up a few times. V and J are TRBV29-1 and TRBJ1-5, with no clear D. This CDR3 has 14 residues. The germline V gene encodes CDR1 SQVTM and CDR2 ANQGSEA. Deletions cut 0 bases from V and 5 bases from J, with 11 bases between. This chain's CDR3 is CSVEDPDGDQPQHF. For the CDR3, the DNA is TGCAGCGTTGAAGATCCCGATGGGGATCAGCCCCAGCATTTT.

The rearrangement links TRBV7-8 to TRBJ2-7, with 7 nucleotides matching TRBD1. The CDR3 totals 14 residues. V lost 4 bases to trimming and J lost 1 base; unmatched junction nucleotides: 4. Per germline, CDR1 SGHVS and CDR2 FQNEAQ. The CDR3 sequence: CASSYLTGSYEQYF. The CDR3 DNA sequence: TGTGCCAGCAGCTACCTGACAGGGTCCTACGAGCAGTACTTC.

The chain uses TRBV4-1 and TRBJ1-3; D unresolved. CDR1 and CDR2 (germline): MGHRA, YSYEKL. CDR3 length: 17 amino acids. V was trimmed by 2 bases and J by 2 bases, leaving 16 bases between them. This CDR3 is CASSQWNIPVAGNTIYF. The CDR3 coding sequence is TGCGCCAGCAGCCAATGGAACATTCCCGTGGCTGGAAACACCATATATTTT.

J is TRBJ1-4 and V is TRBV5-1; 11 positions agree with TRBD1. This CDR3 comprises 15 residues. Germline CDR1 and CDR2: SGHRS and YFSETQ. The V gene end was trimmed by 4 bases and the J gene end by 6 bases; junction bases not matched to a gene: 5. The CDR3, as DNA: TGCGCCAGCAGCCCGGGGACAGGGGGTGATGAAAAACTGTTTTTT. Its translation is CASSPGTGGDEKLFF.

The chain carries TRBV5-1 and TRBJ2-3; no clear D. Between the trimmed V and J ends, which lost 7 bases and 6 bases, there was a span of 15 bases. The CDR3 runs to 13 residues. Germline assignment: CDR1 SGHRS and CDR2 YFSETQ. DNA of the CDR3: TGCGCCAGCGGTCCGGCCAGGATTGATACGCAGTATTTT. This sequence encodes CASGPARIDTQYF.

The chain joins TRBV18 to TRBJ2-5; a weak D match, TRBD2 (7 bases). Deletions cut 1 base from V and 4 bases from J, with 13 bases between. CDR1 and CDR2 from the germline V gene are KGHSH and LQKENI. This CDR3 has 15 residues. The CDR3 sequence: CASSPQAGARETQYF. Here the CDR3 DNA reads TGTGCCAGCTCACCACAGGCGGGGGCGAGAGAGACCCAGTACTTC.

In regard to this clone: The junction departs from germline at one end; a sequencing error may be responsible. At the DNA level, this CDR3 is encoded by other sequences in the same sample as well. V gene TRBV5-4 combines with J gene TRBJ2-4, with 7 bases matching TRBD1. Germline V gene lookup returns CDR1 SGHNT and CDR2 YYREEE (reference sequence). The length of the CDR3 is 14 residues. The CDR3 DNA sequence: TGCGCCAGCAGCTTGGGGGACAGCGAAAACATTCAGTACTTC. Its translation: CASSLGDSENIQYF.

The J gene is TRBJ1-1, the V gene TRBV5-1; no reliable D call. Trimming cost V 0 bases and J 0 bases, with 12 bases left between them. The V gene's germline CDR1 is SGHRS and CDR2 YFSETQ. CDR3 length: 16 residues. The CDR3 bases are TGCGCCAGCAGCTTGGGGCCATTTCCCATGAACACTGAAGCTTTCTTT. It translates to CASSLGPFPMNTEAFF.

This clone was seen only once. The CDR3 sequence: CASATGAREQFF. The CDR3 DNA follows: TGCGCCAGCGCCACAGGGGCGCGGGAGCAGTTCTTC. The chain couples TRBV5-1 to TRBJ2-1; TRBD1 matches 7 bases. Germline trimming cut 7 bases from V and 10 bases from J; bases unmatched to any gene: 8. Germline CDR1 and CDR2: SGHRS and YFSETQ. This CDR3 comprises 12 residues.

The CDR3 DNA reads TGTGCCAGCAGCCCCAGGGGGACAGGGGGCAACGAGCAGTACTTC. Its protein is CASSPRGTGGNEQYF. The V call is TRBV6-6, the J call TRBJ2-7; TRBD1 aligns across 12 bases. Germline V gives CDR1 MNHNY, CDR2 SVGAGI (reference sequence). Germline trimming cut 6 bases from V and 5 bases from J; bases unmatched to any gene: 8. CDR3 length: 15 amino acids.

The J gene is TRBJ1-4, the V gene TRBV7-9; D perhaps matches TRBD1 (5 bases). CDR1 and CDR2 (germline): SEHNR, FQNEAQ (reference sequence). V was cut by 6 bases and J by 0 bases, with 20 bases left in between. The CDR3 extends over 18 amino acids. The CDR3 DNA reads as TGTGCCAGCAGTACCCGGATCAGGACGGACACAACTAATGAAAAACTGTTTTTT. It is translated as CASSTRIRTDTTNEKLFF.